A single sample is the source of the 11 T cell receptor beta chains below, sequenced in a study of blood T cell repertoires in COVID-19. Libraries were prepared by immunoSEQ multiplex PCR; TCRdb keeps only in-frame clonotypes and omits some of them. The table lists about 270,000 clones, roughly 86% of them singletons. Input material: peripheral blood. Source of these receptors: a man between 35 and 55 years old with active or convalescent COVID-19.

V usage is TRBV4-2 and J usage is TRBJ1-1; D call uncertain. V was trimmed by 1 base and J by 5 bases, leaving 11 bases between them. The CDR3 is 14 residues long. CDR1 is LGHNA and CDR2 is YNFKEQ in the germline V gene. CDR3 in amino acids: CASSQVDRVTEAFF. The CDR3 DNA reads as TGTGCCAGCAGCCAAGTTGACCGGGTTACTGAAGCTTTCTTT.

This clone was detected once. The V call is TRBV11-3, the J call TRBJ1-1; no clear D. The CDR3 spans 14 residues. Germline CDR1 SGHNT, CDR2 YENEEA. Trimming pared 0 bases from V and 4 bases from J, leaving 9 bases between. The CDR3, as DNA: TGTGCCAGCAGCTTAGAAACAGCCTCCACTGAAGCTTTCTTT. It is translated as CASSLETASTEAFF.

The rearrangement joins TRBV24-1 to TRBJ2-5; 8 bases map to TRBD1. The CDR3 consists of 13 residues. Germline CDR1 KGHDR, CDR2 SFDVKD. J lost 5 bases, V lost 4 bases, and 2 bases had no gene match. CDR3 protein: CATSDNRGETQYF. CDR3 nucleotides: TGTGCCACCAGTGACAACAGGGGGGAGACCCAGTACTTC.

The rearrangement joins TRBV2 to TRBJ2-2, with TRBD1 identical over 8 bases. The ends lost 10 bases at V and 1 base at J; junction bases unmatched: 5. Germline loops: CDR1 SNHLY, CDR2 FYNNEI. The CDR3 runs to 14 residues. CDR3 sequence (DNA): TGTGCCATCCTCGACAGGGGGAACACCGGGGAGCTGTTTTTT. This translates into CAILDRGNTGELFF.

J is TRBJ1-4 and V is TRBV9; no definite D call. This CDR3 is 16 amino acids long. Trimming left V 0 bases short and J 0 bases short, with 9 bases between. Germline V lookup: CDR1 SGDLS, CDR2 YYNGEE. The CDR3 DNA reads TGTGCCAGCAGCGTAGATATCGGGGCAACTAATGAAAAACTGTTTTTT. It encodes CASSVDIGATNEKLFF.

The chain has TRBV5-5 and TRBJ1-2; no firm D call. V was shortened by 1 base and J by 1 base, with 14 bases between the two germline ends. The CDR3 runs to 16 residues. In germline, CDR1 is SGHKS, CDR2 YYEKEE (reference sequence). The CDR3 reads CASSLRLVQVNYGYTF. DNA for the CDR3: TGTGCCAGCAGCTTGAGGTTGGTGCAGGTTAACTATGGCTACACCTTC.

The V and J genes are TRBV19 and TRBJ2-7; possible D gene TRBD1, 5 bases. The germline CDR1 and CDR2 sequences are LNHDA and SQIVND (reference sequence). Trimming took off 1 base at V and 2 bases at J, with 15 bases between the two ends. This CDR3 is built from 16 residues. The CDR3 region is CASSIGSAGLTYEQYF. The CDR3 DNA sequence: TGTGCCAGTAGTATAGGCTCGGCAGGGCTAACCTACGAGCAGTACTTC.

The CDR3 DNA follows: TGTGCCAGCAGCCAATTGGGACAGGGATACTACGAGCAGTACTTC. Protein sequence: CASSQLGQGYYEQYF. The genes are TRBV7-9 and TRBJ2-7, with TRBD1 matching over 9 bases. The germline V gene encodes CDR1 SEHNR and CDR2 FQNEAQ (reference sequence). CDR3 size: 15 residues. The trim removed 5 bases at V and 3 bases at J, leaving 8 bases unmatched.

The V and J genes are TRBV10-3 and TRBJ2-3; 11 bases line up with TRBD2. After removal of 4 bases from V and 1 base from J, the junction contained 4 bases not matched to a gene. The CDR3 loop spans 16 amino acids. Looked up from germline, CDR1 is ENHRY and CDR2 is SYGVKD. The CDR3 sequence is CAISGSSGGGTDTQYF. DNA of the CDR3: TGTGCCATCAGTGGTAGTAGCGGGGGGGGCACAGATACGCAGTATTTT.

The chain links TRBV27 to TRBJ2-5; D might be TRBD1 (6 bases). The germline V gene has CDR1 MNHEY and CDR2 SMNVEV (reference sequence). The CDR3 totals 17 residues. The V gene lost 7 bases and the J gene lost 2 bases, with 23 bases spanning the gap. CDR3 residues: CASTAQGTGPPQETQYF. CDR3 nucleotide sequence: TGTGCCAGCACCGCCCAAGGAACAGGGCCCCCTCAAGAGACCCAGTACTTC.

This chain's CDR3 is CASSPGDGYGYTF. Written as DNA, the CDR3 is TGTGCCAGCAGCCCGGGGGACGGCTATGGCTACACCTTC. The chain employs TRBV11-1 and TRBJ1-2, with D possibly matching TRBD1 (5 bases). V lost 5 bases to trimming and J lost 4 bases, with 11 bases between them. CDR1 and CDR2 (germline): SGHAT, FQDESV (reference sequence). CDR3 size: 13 residues.